Here is one T cell receptor beta chain with its context. This sample stems from a study of cytomegalovirus exposure and HLA in healthy donors. The PCR ran on 60 Vbeta and 13 Jbeta primers. The table came from immunoSEQ multiplex PCR; TCRdb's copy has only in-frame clones and leaves some out. In the table there are more than 100,000 clones, 8.9% of which are singletons. Germline assignment: CDR1 SNHLY and CDR2 FYNNEI. CDR3 length equals 13 residues. The V and J ends lost 5 bases and 4 bases respectively, with 11 bases between them. The chain couples TRBV2 to TRBJ1-2; D is ambiguous. The source material was PBMCs. The sequence came from a woman between 35 and 50 years old in good health and CMV-seropositive. The CDR3: CASSLTAPYGYTF. CDR3 coding DNA: TGTGCCAGCAGTCTGACTGCTCCCTATGGCTACACCTTC.